The entry that follows covers one T cell receptor beta chain sequence. TCRdb's table, derived via immunoSEQ multiplex PCR, lists solely in-frame clones and lacks some. Of about 62,000 clones in the sample, 70% to 90% are singletons; the top ten hold over 0.25%. The data are from a study of OX40 agonist ivuxolimab in advanced cancers. Background on the study: Among those enrolled, mean age was 60 years (range roughly 20 to 80) and over 70% were male.

Germline V lookup: CDR1 SEHNR, CDR2 FQNEAQ (reference sequence). This CDR3 is built from 12 residues. The ends were cut back, 2 bases at V and 5 bases at J, with 6 bases in the middle. The chain has TRBV7-9 and TRBJ1-1; no clear D. The sample consisted of CD4+ or CD8+ T cells sorted from blood, taken in a trial of the OX40 agonist ivuxolimab. This TCR was sampled from an adult with an advanced solid tumor such as melanoma, head and neck, liver or kidney cancer. This CDR3 reads CASSLLGTEAFF. CDR3 sequence (DNA): TGTGCCAGCAGCTTACTGGGAACTGAAGCTTTCTTT.